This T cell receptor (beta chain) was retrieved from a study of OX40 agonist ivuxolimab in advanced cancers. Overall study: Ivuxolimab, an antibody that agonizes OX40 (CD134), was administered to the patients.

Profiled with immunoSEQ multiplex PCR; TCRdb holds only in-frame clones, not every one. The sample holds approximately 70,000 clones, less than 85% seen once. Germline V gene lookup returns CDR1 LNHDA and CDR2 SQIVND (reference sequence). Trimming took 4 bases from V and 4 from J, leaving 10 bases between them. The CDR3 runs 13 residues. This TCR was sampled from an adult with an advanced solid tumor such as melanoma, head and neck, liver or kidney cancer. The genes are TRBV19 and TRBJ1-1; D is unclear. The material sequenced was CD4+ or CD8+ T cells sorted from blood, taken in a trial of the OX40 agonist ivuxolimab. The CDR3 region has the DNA TGTGCCAGTAGTACCTGGGGAGGCACTGAAGCTTTCTTT. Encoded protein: CASSTWGGTEAFF.